Detailed here is one T cell receptor (beta chain). This specimen comes from a study of blood T cell repertoires in COVID-19. Study-wide background: The United States, Italy and Spain were the sources of the acute and convalescent COVID-19 samples. PBMCs, B-cell-depleted T cells, or T cells provided the cDNA or gDNA that made up the material.

In the authors' methods: Scientists estimated how many nucleated cells there were by amplifying reference gene primers. The assay was immunoSEQ multiplex PCR, and TCRdb's table has in-frame clones only and misses some. V and J calls and clone size are copied from that table; D and trimming were computed from the DNA. Of hundreds of thousands of clones listed, 75% to 85% are singletons. One Seattle source followed patients from active infection through their disease course. The CDR3 is 20 amino acids. Sequencing was done on a sample of peripheral blood. The V and J genes are TRBV1 and TRBJ2-7; the DNA was not compared with TRBD2, the D call given in the table. TRBV1 is labeled a pseudogene. This sequence was found in a woman aged 25-40 years with COVID-19, enrolled during active disease. CDR3 in amino acids: CTSSQTGLAGGRRSSYEQYF. The CDR3 DNA reads as TGCACCAGCAGCCAAACCGGACTAGCGGGGGGACGTAGGAGCTCCTACGAGCAGTACTTC.